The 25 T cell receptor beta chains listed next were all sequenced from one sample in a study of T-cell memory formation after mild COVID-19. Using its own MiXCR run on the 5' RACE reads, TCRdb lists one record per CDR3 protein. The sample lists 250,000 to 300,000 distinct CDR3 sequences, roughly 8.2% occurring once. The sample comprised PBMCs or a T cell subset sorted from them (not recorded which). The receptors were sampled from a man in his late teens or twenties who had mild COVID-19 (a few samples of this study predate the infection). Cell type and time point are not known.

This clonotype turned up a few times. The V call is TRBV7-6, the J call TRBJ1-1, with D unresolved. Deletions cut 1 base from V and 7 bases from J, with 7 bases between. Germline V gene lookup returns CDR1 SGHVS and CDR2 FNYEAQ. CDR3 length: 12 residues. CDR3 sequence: CASSLVASEAFF. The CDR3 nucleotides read TGTGCCAGCAGCTTAGTCGCCAGTGAAGCTTTCTTT. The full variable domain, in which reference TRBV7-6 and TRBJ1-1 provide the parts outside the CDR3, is GAGVSQSPRYKVTKRGQDVALRCDPISGHVSLYWYRQALGQGPEFLTYFNYEAQQDKSGLPNDRFSAERPEGSISTLTIQRTEQRDSAMYRCASSLVASEAFFGQGTRLTVV.

The CDR3 spells CASIYTTNEKLFF. Here the CDR3 DNA reads TGTGCCAGCATATACACAACTAATGAAAAACTGTTTTTT. V gene TRBV5-5 combines with J gene TRBJ1-4; D not resolved. CDR1 and CDR2 (germline): SGHKS, YYEKEE (reference sequence). This CDR3 is 13 amino acids long. V was trimmed by 6 bases and J by 0 bases, leaving 6 bases between them.

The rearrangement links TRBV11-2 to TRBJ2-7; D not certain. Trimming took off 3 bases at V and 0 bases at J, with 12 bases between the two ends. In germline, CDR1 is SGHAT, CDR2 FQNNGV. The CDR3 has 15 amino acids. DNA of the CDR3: TGTGCCAGCAGCTTCAGCCAGGTCGGCTCCTACGAGCAGTACGTC. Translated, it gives CASSFSQVGSYEQYV.

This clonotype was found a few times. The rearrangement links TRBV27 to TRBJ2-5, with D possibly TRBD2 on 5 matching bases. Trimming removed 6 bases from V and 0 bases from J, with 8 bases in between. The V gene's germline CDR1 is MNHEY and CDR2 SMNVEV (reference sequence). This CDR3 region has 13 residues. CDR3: CASRPGDQETQYF. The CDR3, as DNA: TGTGCCAGCAGACCCGGGGACCAAGAGACCCAGTACTTC.

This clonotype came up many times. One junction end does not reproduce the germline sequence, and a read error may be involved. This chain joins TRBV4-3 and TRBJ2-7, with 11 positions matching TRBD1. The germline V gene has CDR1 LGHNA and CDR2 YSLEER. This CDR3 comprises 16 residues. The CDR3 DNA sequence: TGCGCCAGCAGCGAAGACTACTCCGGGACAGGGGGCGAGCAGTACTTC. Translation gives CASSEDYSGTGGEQYF.

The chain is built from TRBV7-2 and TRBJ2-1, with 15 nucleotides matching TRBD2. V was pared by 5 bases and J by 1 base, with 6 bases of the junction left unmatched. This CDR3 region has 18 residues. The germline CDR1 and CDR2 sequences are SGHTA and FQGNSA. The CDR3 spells CASSRGLAGGVSYNEQFF. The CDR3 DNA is TGTGCCAGCAGCCGGGGACTAGCGGGGGGTGTGTCCTACAATGAGCAGTTCTTC.

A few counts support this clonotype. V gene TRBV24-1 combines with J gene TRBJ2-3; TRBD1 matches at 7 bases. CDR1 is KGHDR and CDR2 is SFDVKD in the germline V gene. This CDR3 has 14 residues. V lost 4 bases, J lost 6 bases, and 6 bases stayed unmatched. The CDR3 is CATSERQGWDTQYF. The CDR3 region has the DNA TGTGCCACCAGTGAGCGACAGGGATGGGATACGCAGTATTTT.

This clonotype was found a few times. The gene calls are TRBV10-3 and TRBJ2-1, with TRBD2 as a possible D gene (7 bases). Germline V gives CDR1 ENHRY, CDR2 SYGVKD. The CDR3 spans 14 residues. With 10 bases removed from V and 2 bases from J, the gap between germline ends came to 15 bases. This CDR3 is CATHGGDTYNEQFF. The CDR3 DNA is TGTGCCACCCATGGGGGGGACACCTACAATGAGCAGTTCTTC.

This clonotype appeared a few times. CDR3 amino acids: CASSLDGVQETQYF. CDR3 in DNA: TGCGCCAGCAGCTTGGACGGTGTACAAGAGACCCAGTACTTC. This chain links TRBV5-1 with TRBJ2-5, with no clear D. Looked up from germline, CDR1 is SGHRS and CDR2 is YFSETQ. V was pared by 0 bases and J by 2 bases, with 8 bases between. The CDR3 totals 14 residues.

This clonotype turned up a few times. CDR3 sequence (DNA): TGTGCCAGCAGTCCAGATCCAACCCACCGGGACAGGGACTATGGCTACACCTTC. Translation gives CASSPDPTHRDRDYGYTF. This chain joins TRBV12-3 or TRBV12-4 and TRBJ1-2; 9 nucleotides match TRBD1. The ends lost 5 bases at V and 3 bases at J; junction bases unmatched: 16. CDR3 size: 18 residues.

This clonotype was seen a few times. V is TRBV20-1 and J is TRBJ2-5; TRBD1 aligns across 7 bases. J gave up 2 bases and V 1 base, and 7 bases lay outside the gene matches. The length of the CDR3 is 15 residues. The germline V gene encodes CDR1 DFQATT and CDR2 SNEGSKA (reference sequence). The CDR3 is CSARGFGQAQETQYF. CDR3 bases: TGCAGTGCTAGAGGGTTCGGACAGGCTCAAGAGACCCAGTACTTC.

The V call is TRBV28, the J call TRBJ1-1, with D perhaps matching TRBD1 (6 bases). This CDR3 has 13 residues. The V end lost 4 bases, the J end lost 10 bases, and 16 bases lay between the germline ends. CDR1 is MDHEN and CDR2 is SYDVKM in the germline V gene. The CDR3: CASSSPGAPRAFF. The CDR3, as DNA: TGTGCCAGCAGTTCCCCAGGGGCGCCGAGAGCTTTCTTT.

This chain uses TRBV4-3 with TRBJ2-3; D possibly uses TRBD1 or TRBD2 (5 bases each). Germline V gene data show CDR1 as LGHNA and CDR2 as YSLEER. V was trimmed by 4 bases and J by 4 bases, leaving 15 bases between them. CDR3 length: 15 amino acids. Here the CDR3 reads CASSLLERGSDTQYF. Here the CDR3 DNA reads TGCGCCAGCAGCCTCTTGGAGAGGGGTTCAGATACGCAGTATTTT.

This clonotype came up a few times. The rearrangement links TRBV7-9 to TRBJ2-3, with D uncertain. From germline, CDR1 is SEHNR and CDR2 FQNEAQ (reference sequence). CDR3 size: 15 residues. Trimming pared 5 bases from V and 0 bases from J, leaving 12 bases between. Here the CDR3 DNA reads TGTGCCAGCAGCCTGGGGTCCGTTAGCACAGATACGCAGTATTTT. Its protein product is CASSLGSVSTDTQYF. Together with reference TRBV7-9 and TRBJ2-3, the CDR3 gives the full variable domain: DTGVSQNPRHKITKRGQNVTFRCDPISEHNRLYWYRQTLGQGPEFLTYFQNEAQLEKSRLLSDRFSAERPKGSFSTLEIQRTEQGDSAMYLCASSLGSVSTDTQYFGPGTRLTVL.

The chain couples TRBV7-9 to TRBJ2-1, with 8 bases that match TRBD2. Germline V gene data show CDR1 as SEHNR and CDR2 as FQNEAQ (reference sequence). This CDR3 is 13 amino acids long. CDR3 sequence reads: CAVGTSNYNEQFF. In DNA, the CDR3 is TGTGCTGTAGGGACTAGTAACTACAATGAGCAGTTCTTC.

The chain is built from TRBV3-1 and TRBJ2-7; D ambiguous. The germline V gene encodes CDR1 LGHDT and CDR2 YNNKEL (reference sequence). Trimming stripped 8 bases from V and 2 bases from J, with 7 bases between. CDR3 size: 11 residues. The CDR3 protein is CASLGPYEQYF. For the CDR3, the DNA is TGTGCCAGCCTTGGTCCCTACGAGCAGTACTTC.

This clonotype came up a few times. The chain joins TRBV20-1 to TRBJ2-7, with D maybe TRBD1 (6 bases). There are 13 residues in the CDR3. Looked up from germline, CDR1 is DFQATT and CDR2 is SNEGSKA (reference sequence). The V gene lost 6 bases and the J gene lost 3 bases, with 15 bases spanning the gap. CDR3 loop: CSAPTGTNYEQYF. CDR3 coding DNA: TGCAGTGCACCGACAGGTACGAACTACGAGCAGTACTTC.

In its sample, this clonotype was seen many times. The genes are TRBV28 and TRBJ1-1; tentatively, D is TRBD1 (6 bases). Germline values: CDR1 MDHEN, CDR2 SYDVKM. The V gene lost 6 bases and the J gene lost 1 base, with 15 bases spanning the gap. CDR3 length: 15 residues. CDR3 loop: CASSPRGGGNTEAFF. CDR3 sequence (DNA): TGTGCCAGCAGCCCACGTGGGGGCGGGAACACTGAAGCTTTCTTT.

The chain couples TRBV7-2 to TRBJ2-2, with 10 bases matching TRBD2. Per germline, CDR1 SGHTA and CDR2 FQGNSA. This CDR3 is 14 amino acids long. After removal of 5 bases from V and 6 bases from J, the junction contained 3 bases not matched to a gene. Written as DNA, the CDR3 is TGTGCCAGCAGCCCTCTAGCGGGGGCCGGGGAGCTGTTTTTT. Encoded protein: CASSPLAGAGELFF.

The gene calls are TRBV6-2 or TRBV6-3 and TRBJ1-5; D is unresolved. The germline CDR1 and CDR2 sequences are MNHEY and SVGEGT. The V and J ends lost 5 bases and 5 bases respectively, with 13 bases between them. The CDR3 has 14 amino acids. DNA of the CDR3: TGTGCCAGCAGTAAACCAGGTGTCTATCAGCCCCAGCATTTT. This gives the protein CASSKPGVYQPQHF.

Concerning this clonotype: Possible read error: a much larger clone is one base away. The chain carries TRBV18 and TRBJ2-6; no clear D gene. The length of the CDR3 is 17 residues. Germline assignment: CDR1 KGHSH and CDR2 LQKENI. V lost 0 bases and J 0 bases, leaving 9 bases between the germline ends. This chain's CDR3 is CASSPPERVSGANVLTF. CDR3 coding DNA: TGTGCCAGCTCACCACCGGAAAGAGTCTCTGGGGCCAACGTCCTGACTTTC.

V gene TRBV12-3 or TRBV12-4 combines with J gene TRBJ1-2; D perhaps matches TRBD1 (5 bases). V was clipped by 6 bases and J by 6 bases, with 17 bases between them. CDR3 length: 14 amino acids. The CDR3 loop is CASRPWGGSDGYTF. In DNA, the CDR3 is TGTGCCAGCAGACCCTGGGGGGGTTCGGATGGCTACACCTTC.

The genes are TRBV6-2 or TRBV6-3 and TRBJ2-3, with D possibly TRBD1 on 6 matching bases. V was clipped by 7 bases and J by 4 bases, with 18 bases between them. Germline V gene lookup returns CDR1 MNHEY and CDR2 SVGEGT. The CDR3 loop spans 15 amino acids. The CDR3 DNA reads TGTGCCAGCAATCCTGGACAGACCTCATCAGATACGCAGTATTTT. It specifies CASNPGQTSSDTQYF.

The CDR3 DNA reads as TGCAGCGTACACCGGGACACTAACACCGGGGAGCTGTTTTTT. It is translated as CSVHRDTNTGELFF. This chain links TRBV29-1 with TRBJ2-2; D perhaps matches TRBD1 (6 bases). V was cut by 6 bases and J by 2 bases, with 13 bases left in between. Looked up from germline, CDR1 is SQVTM and CDR2 is ANQGSEA. This CDR3 is 14 amino acids long.

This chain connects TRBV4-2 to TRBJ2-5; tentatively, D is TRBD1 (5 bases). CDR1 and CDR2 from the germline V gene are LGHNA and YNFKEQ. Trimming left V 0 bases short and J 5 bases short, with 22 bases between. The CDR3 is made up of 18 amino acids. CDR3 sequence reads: CASSQDWISTSKGETQYF. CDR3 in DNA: TGTGCCAGCAGCCAAGATTGGATAAGCACCTCGAAGGGGGAGACCCAGTACTTC.